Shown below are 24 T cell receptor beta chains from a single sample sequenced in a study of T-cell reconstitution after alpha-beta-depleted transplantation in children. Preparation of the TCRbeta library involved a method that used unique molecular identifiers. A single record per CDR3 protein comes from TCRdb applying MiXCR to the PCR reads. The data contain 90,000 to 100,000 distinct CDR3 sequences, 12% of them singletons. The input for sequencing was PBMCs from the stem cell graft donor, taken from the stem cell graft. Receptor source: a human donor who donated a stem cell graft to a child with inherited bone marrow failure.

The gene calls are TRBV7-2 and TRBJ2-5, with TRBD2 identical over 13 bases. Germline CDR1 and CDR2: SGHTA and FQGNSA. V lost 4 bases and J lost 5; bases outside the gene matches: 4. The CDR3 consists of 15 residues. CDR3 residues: CASSWTSGSRETQYF. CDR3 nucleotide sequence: TGTGCCAGCAGCTGGACTAGCGGGAGTCGGGAGACCCAGTACTTC.

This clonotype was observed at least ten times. DNA of the CDR3: TGTGCCAGCAGCTTAGTGCCTAGTCTTGGCGCAGATACGCAGTATTTT. Translation gives CASSLVPSLGADTQYF. This sequence joins TRBV13 and TRBJ2-3; no firm D call. V was clipped by 1 base and J by 4 bases, with 15 bases between them. Germline CDR1 and CDR2: PRHDT and FYEKMQ (reference sequence). CDR3 length: 16 residues.

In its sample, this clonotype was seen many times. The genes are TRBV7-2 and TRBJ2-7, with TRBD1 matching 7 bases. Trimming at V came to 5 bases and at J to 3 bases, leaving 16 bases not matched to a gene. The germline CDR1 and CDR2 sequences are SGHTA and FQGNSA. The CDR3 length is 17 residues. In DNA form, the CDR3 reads TGTGCCAGCAGCCCACGGGACAGCCCTACAAGGGGCTACGAGCAGTACTTC. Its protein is CASSPRDSPTRGYEQYF.

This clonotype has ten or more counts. CDR3 nucleotide sequence: TGTGCCAGCAGTTACTCCGGGGAGGGGGTCACTGAAGCTTTCTTT. It codes for CASSYSGEGVTEAFF. The chain carries TRBV6-5 and TRBJ1-1, with D possibly matching TRBD1 (6 bases). CDR3 length: 15 amino acids. Trimming took 0 bases from V and 4 from J, leaving 12 bases between them. Germline CDR1 and CDR2: MNHEY and SVGAGI.

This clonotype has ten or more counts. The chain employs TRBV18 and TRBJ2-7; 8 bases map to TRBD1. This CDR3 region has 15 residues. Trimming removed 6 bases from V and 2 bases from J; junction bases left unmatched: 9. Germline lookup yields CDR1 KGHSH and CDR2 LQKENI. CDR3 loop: CASSLGGTGAYEQYF. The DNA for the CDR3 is TGTGCCAGCTCGCTAGGGGGGACAGGAGCCTACGAGCAGTACTTC.

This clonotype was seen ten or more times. CDR3: CASRPRLDDTQPQHF. CDR3 in DNA: TGTGCCAGCAGGCCCCGATTGGACGATACTCAGCCCCAGCATTTT. This chain connects TRBV6-2 or TRBV6-3 to TRBJ1-5, with no clear D. This CDR3 comprises 15 residues. Trimming took 6 bases from V and 6 from J, leaving 18 bases between them. Germline CDR1 is MNHEY and CDR2 is SVGEGT.

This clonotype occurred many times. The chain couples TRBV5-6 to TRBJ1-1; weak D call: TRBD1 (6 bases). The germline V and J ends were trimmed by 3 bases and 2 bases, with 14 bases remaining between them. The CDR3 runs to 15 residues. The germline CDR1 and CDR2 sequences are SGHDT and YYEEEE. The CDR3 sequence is CASSSTQQGNTEAFF. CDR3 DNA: TGTGCCAGCAGCTCAACACAACAGGGTAACACTGAAGCTTTCTTT. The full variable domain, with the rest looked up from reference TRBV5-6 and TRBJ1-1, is DAGVTQSPTHLIKTRGQQVTLRCSPKSGHDTVSWYQQALGQGPQFIFQYYEEEERQRGNFPDRFSGHQFPNYSSELNVNALLLGDSALYLCASSSTQQGNTEAFFGQGTRLTVV.

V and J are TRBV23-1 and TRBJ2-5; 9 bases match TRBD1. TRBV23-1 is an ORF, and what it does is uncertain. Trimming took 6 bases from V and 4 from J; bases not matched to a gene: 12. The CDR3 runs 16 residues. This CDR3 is CASSQGQGPSGETQYF. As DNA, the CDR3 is TGCGCCAGCAGCCAGGGACAGGGTCCCAGTGGAGAGACCCAGTACTTC.

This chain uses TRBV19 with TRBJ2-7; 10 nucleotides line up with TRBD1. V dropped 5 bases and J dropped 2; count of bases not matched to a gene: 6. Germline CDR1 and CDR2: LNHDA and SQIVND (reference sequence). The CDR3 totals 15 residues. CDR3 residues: CASSPTGTGAYEQYF. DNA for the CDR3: TGTGCCAGTAGTCCTACCGGGACAGGGGCCTACGAGCAGTACTTC. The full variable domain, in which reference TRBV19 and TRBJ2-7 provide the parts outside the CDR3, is DGGITQSPKYLFRKEGQNVTLSCEQNLNHDAMYWYRQDPGQGLRLIYYSQIVNDFQKGDIAEGYSVSREKKESFPLTVTSAQKNPTAFYLCASSPTGTGAYEQYFGPGTRLTVT.

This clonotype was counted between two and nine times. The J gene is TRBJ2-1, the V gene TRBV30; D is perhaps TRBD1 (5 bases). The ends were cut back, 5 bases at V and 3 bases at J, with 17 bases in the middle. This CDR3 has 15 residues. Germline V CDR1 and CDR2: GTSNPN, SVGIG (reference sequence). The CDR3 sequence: CAWGQNRKVYNEQFF. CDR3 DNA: TGTGCCTGGGGCCAAAACAGGAAAGTCTACAATGAGCAGTTCTTC.

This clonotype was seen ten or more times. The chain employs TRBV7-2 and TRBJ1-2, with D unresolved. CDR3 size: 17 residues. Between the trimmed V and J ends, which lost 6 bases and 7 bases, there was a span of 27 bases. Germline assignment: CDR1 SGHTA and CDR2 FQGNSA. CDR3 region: CASSRRVSPIVAVGYTF. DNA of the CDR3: TGTGCCAGCAGTCGTAGGGTATCCCCTATTGTCGCTGTTGGCTACACCTTC. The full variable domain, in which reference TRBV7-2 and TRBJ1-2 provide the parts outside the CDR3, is GAGVSQSPSNKVTEKGKDVELRCDPISGHTALYWYRQSLGQGLEFLIYFQGNSAPDKSGLPSDRFSAERTGGSVSTLTIQRTQQEDSAVYLCASSRRVSPIVAVGYTFGSGTRLTVV.

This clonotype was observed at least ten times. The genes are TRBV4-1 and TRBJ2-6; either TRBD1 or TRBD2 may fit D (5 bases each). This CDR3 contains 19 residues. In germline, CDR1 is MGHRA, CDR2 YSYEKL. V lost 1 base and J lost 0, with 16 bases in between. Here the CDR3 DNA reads TGCGCCAGCAGCCAAGGCCCCGGGACGGAGATCTCTGGGGCCAACGTCCTGACTTTC. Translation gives CASSQGPGTEISGANVLTF.

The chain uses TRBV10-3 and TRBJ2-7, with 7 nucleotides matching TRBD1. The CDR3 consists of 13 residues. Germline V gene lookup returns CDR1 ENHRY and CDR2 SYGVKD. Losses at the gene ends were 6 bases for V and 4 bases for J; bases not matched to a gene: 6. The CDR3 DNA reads TGTGCCATCAGAACGACAGGGTCATACGAGCAGTACTTC. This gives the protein CAIRTTGSYEQYF.

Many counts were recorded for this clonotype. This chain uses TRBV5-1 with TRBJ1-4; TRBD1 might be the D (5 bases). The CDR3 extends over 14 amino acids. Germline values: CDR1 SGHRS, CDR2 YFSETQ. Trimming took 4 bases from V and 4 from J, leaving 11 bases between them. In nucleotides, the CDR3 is TGCGCCAGCAGCCGTGACAGCTATAATGAAAAACTGTTTTTT. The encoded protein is CASSRDSYNEKLFF. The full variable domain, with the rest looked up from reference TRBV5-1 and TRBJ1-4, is KAGVTQTPRYLIKTRGQQVTLSCSPISGHRSVSWYQQTPGQGLQFLFEYFSETQRNKGNFPGRFSGRQFSNSRSEMNVSTLELGDSALYLCASSRDSYNEKLFFGSGTQLSVL.

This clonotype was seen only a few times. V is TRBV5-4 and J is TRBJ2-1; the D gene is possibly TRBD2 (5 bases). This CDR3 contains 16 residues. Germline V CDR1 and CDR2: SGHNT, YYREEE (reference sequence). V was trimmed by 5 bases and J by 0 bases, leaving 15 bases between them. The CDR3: CASRKLGGSSYNEQFF. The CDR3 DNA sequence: TGTGCCAGCAGAAAATTAGGAGGTAGCTCCTACAATGAGCAGTTCTTC. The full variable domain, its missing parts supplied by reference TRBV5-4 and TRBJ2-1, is ETGVTQSPTHLIKTRGQQVTLRCSSQSGHNTVSWYQQALGQGPQFIFQYYREEENGRGNFPPRFSGLQFPNYSSELNVNALELDDSALYLCASRKLGGSSYNEQFFGPGTRLTVL.

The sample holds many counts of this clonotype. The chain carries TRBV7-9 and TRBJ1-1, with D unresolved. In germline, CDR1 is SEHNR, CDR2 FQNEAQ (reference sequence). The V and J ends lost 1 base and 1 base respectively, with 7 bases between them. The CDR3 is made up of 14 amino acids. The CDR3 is CASSLVAENTEAFF. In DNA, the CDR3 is TGTGCCAGCAGCTTAGTCGCGGAGAACACTGAAGCTTTCTTT.

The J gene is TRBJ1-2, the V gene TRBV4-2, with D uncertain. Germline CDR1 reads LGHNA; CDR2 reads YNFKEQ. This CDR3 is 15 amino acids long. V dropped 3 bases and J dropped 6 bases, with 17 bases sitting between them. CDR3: CASSHRDVGQDGYTF. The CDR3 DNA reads TGTGCCAGCAGCCATCGCGACGTGGGCCAGGATGGCTACACCTTC.

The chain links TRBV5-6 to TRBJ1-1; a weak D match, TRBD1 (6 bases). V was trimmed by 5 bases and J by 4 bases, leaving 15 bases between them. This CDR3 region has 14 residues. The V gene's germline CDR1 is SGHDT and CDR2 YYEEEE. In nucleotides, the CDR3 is TGTGCCAGCAGTCGGGGGGCCAAGGGCACTGAAGCTTTCTTT. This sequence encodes CASSRGAKGTEAFF.

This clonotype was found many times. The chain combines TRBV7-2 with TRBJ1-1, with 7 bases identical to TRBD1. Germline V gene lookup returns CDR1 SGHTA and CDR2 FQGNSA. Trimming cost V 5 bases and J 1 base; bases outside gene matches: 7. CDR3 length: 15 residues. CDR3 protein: CASSPRQGENTEAFF. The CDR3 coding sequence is TGTGCCAGCAGCCCGCGACAGGGCGAGAACACTGAAGCTTTCTTT.

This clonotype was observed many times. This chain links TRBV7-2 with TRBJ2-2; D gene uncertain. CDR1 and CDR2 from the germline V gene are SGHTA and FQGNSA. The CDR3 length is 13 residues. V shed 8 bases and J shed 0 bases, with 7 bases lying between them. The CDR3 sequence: CASGQTNTGELFF. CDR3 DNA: TGTGCCAGCGGTCAGACGAACACCGGGGAGCTGTTTTTT.

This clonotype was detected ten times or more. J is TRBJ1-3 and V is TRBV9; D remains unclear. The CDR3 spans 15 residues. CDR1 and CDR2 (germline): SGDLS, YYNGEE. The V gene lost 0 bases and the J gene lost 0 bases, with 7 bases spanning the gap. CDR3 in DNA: TGTGCCAGCAGCGTAGGAAGCAACTCTGGAAACACCATATATTTT. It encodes CASSVGSNSGNTIYF. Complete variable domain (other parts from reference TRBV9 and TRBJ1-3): DSGVTQTPKHLITATGQRVTLRCSPRSGDLSVYWYQQSLDQGLQFLIQYYNGEERAKGNILERFSAQQFPDLHSELNLSSLELGDSALYFCASSVGSNSGNTIYFGEGSWLTVV.

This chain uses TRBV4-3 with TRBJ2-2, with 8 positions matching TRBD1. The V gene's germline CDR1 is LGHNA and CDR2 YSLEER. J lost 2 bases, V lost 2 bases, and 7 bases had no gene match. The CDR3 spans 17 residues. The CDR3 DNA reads TGCGCCAGCAGCCAAAGCCCGGACAGGGCTAACACCGGGGAGCTGTTTTTT. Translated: CASSQSPDRANTGELFF.

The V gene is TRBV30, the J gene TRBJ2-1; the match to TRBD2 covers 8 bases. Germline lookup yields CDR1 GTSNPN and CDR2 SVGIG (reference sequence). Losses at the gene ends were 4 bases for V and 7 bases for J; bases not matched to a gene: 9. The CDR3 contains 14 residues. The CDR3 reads CAWTSGGTRNEQFF. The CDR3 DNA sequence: TGTGCCTGGACCTCGGGGGGGACTCGGAATGAGCAGTTCTTC.

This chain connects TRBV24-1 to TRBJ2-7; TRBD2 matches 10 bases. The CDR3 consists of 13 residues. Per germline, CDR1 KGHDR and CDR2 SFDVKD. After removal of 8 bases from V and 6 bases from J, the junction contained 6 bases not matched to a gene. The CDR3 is CATKTSGLLEQYF. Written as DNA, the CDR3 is TGTGCCACCAAGACTAGCGGGCTCCTCGAGCAGTACTTC.